The clone carrying this TCR beta chain was detected a few times. Its antigen is currently unknown. TCRdb ran MiXCR on the 5' RACE reads and lists one entry per CDR3 protein. The table has about 120,000 distinct CDR3 sequences, roughly 8.9% seen once. V shed 1 base and J shed 8 bases, with 12 bases lying between them. The V gene's germline CDR1 is SGHDN and CDR2 FVKESK. The CDR3 is 14 amino acids. This sample was taken from a study of T cells after yellow fever vaccination. Whole-study results and caveats: Few clonotypes appeared in both CD4 and CD8 compartments.

V is TRBV14 and J is TRBJ2-1; D unresolved. This receptor was obtained from a man aged 30 to 45 who received the YFV17D yellow fever vaccine. The sample in question was CD8+ T cells sorted from PBMCs, obtained 45 days after the yellow fever booster vaccination. CDR3 nucleotides: TGTGCCAGCAGCCAAGCAGTAGGGCCCTATGAGCAGTTCTTC. It translates to CASSQAVGPYEQFF.